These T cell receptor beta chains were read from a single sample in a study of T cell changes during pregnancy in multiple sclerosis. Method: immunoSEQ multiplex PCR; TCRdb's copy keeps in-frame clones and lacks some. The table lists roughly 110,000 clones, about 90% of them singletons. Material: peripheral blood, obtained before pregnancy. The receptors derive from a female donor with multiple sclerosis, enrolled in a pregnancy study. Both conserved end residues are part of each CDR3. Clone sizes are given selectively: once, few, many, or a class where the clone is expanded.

CASSRNYFQETQYF	-	TRBV7-2
CASSTGLAGFFTGELFF	-	TRBV5-1
CASSQRDRGHTEAFF	-	TRBV4-1
CASSDRHYGNQPQHF	once	TRBV19
CASGSGSVTDTQYF	-	TRBV9
CASSTDSGINEKLFF	once	TRBV9
CASSQGLSTYNEQFF	once	TRBV4-3
CASGPGQYNSPLHF	-	TRBV12-5
CATSRVVAGGPGNNEQFF	-	TRBV15
CASSMGDRGHTNEKLFF	once	TRBV28
CASSEFSRLLPTDTQYF	-	TRBV6-1
CASSPRVPTQLAGGQETQYF	-	TRBV7-6
CASSYGGSSGNTIYF	-	TRBV6-5
CASSLSGATRGRGTEAFF	-	TRBV5-4
CASSTGLAFGDF	-	TRBV28
CASSLSLVSTEAFF	-	TRBV7-9
CASSSGGHPGLVPGELFF	-	TRBV7-3